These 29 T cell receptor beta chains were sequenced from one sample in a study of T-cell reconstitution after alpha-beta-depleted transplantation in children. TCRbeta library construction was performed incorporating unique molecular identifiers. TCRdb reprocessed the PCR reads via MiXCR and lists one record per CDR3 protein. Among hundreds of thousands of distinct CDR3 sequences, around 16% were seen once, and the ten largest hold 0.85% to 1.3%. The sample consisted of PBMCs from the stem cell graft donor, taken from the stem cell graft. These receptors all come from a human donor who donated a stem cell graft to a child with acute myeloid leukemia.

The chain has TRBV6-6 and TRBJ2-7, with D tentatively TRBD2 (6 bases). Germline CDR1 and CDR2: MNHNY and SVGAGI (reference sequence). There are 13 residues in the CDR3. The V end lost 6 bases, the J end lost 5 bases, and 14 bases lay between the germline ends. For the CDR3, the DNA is TGTGCCAGCAGCCAGGGACTTCGGGACGAGCAGTACGTC. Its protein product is CASSQGLRDEQYV.

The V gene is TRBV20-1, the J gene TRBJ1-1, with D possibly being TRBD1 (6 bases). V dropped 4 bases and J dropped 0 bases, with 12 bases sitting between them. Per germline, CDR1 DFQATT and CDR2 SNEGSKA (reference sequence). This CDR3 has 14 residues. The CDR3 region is CSAIRGLMNTEAFF. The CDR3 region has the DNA TGCAGTGCTATCAGGGGATTAATGAACACTGAAGCTTTCTTT.

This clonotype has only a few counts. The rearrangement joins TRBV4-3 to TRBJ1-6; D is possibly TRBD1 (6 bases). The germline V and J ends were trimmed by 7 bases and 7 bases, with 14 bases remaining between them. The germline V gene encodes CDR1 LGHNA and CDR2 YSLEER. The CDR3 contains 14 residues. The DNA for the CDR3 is TGCGCCAGCAAATTTTGGCAGGGGAATTCACCCCTCCACTTT. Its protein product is CASKFWQGNSPLHF.

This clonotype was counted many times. The CDR3 coding sequence is TGTGCCAGCACCCCAGGGGTTGGTATAGATGAGCAGTTCTTC. This translates into CASTPGVGIDEQFF. This chain joins TRBV13 and TRBJ2-1; D is perhaps TRBD1 (6 bases). Germline values: CDR1 PRHDT, CDR2 FYEKMQ (reference sequence). Deletions cut 7 bases from V and 8 bases from J, with 18 bases between. The CDR3 length is 14 residues.

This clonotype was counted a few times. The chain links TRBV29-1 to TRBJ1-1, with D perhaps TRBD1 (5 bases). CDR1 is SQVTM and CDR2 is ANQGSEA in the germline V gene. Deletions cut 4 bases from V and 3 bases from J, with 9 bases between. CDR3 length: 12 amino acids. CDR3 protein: CSVGPGDTEAFF. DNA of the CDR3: TGCAGCGTTGGCCCGGGGGACACTGAAGCTTTCTTT.

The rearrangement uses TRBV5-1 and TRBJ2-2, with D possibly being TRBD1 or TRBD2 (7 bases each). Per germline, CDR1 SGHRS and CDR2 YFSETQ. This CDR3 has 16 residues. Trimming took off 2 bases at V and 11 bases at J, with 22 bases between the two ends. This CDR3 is CASSFLETGRVEELFF. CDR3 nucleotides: TGCGCCAGCAGCTTCCTCGAGACAGGGAGGGTCGAAGAGCTGTTTTTT. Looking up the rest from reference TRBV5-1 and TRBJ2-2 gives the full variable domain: KAGVTQTPRYLIKTRGQQVTLSCSPISGHRSVSWYQQTPGQGLQFLFEYFSETQRNKGNFPGRFSGRQFSNSRSEMNVSTLELGDSALYLCASSFLETGRVEELFFGEGSRLTVL.

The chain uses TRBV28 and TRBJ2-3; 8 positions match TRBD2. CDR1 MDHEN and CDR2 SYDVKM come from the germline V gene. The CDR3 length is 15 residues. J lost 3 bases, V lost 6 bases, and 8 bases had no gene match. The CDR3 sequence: CASRPGTRRTDTQYF. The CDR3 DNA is TGTGCCAGCAGGCCCGGGACTAGAAGGACAGATACGCAGTATTTT.

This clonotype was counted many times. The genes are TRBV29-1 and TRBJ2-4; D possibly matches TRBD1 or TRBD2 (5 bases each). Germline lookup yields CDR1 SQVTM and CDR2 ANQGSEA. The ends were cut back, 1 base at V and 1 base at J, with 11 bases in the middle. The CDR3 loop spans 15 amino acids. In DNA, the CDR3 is TGCAGCGTTGAAGCGGGGCCTTTGGCCAAAAACATTCAGTACTTC. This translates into CSVEAGPLAKNIQYF.

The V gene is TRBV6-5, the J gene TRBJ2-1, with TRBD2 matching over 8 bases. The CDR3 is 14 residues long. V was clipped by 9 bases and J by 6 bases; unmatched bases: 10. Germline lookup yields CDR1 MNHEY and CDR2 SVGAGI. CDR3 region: CASRLLRGGNEQFF. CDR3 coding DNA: TGTGCCAGTAGGTTACTCCGGGGGGGCAATGAGCAGTTCTTC.

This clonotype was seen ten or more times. The CDR3 is CASNPDGGTEAFF. CDR3 bases: TGTGCCAGCAACCCGGACGGGGGCACTGAAGCTTTCTTT. This chain joins TRBV6-5 and TRBJ1-1, with D maybe TRBD1 (5 bases). The CDR3 is 13 amino acids. Trimming took off 7 bases at V and 4 bases at J, with 13 bases between the two ends. Per germline, CDR1 MNHEY and CDR2 SVGAGI.

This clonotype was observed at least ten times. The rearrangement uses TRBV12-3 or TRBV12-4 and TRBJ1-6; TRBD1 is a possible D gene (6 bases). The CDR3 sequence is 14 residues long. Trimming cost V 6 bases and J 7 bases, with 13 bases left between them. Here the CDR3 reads CASSTGQVNSPLHF. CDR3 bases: TGTGCCAGCAGCACGGGACAAGTCAATTCACCCCTCCACTTT.

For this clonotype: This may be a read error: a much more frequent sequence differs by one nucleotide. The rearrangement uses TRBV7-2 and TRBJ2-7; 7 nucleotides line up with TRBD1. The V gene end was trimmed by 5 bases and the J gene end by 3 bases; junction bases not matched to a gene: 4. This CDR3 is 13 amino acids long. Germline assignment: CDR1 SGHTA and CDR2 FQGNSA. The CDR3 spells CASSPRQGYEQYF. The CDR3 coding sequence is TGTGCCAGCAGCCCCCGACAGGGCTACGAGCAGTACTTC.

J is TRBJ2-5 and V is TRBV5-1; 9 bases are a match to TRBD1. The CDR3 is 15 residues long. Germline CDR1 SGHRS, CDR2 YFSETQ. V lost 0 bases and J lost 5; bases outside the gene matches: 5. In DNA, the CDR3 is TGCGCCAGCAGCTTGGAACAGGGGGCCCGGGAGACCCAGTACTTC. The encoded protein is CASSLEQGARETQYF.

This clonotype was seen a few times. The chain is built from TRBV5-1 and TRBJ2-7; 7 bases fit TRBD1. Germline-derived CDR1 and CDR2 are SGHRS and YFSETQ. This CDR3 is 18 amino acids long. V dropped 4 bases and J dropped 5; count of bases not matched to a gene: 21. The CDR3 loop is CASSPRLRQGPCWNEQYF. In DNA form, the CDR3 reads TGCGCCAGCAGCCCCCGACTCAGACAGGGTCCATGCTGGAACGAGCAGTACTTC.

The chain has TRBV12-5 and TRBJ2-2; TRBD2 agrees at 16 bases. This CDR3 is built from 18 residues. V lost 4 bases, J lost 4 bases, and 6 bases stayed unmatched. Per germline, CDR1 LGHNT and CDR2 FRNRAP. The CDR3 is CASGWGLAGGPGTGELFF. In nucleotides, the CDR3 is TGTGCTAGTGGTTGGGGACTAGCGGGGGGGCCAGGCACCGGGGAGCTGTTTTTT.

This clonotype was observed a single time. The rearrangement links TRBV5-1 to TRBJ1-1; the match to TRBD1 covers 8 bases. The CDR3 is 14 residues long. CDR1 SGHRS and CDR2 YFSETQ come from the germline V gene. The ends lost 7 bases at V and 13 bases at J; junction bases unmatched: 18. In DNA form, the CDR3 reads TGCGCCAGCCGCCTCGAACGGGTAACAGGGGGGGTTTTCTTT. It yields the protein CASRLERVTGGVFF.

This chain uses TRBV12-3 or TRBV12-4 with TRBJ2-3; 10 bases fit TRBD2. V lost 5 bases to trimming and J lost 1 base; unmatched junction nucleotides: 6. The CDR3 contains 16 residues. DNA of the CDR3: TGTGCCAGCAGTGCCCCTCTAGCGGGGGGCACAGATACGCAGTATTTT. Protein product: CASSAPLAGGTDTQYF.

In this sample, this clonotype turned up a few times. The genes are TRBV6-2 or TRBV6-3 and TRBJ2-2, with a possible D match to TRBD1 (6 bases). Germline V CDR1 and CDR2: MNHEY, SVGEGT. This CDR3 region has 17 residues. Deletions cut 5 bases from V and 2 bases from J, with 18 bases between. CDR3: CASSRVADRRNTGELFF. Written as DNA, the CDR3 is TGTGCCAGCAGTCGGGTGGCGGACAGACGAAACACCGGGGAGCTGTTTTTT.

The CDR3 coding sequence is TGTGCCAGCAGAGGGGATGACACCGGGGAGCTGTTTTTT. Amino acid sequence: CASRGDDTGELFF. The gene calls are TRBV5-6 and TRBJ2-2, with TRBD1 as a possible D gene (5 bases). The CDR3 is 13 amino acids. V was clipped by 5 bases and J by 3 bases, with 8 bases between them. Germline V gene lookup returns CDR1 SGHDT and CDR2 YYEEEE.

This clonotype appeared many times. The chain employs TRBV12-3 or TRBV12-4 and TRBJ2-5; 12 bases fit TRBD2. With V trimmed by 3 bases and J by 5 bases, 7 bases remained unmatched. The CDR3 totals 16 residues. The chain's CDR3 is CASSFWTSGVEETQYF. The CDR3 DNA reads TGTGCCAGCAGTTTTTGGACTAGCGGGGTAGAGGAGACCCAGTACTTC.

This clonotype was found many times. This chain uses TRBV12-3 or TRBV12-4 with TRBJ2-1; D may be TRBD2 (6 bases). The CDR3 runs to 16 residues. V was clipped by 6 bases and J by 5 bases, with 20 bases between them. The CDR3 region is CASSFPPTSIHNEQFF. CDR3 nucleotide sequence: TGTGCCAGCAGCTTTCCCCCGACTAGTATCCACAATGAGCAGTTCTTC.

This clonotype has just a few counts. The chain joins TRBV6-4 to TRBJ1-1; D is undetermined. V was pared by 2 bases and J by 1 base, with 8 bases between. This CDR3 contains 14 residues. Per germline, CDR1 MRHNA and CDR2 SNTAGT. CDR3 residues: CASSDDGENTEAFF. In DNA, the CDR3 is TGTGCCAGCAGTGACGACGGGGAGAACACTGAAGCTTTCTTT.

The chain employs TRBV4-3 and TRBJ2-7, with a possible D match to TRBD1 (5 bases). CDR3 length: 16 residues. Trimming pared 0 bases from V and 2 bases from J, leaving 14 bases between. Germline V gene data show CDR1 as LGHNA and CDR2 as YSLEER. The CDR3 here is CASSQDTTGTTYEQYF. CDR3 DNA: TGCGCCAGCAGCCAAGATACAACAGGAACCACCTACGAGCAGTACTTC.

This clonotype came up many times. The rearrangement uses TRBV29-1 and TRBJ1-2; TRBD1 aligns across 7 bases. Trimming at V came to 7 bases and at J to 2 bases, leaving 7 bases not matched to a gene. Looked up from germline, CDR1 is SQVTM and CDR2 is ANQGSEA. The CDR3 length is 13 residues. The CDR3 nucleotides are TGCAGCGCTAGGGGACAGACAAACTATGGCTACACCTTC. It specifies CSARGQTNYGYTF.

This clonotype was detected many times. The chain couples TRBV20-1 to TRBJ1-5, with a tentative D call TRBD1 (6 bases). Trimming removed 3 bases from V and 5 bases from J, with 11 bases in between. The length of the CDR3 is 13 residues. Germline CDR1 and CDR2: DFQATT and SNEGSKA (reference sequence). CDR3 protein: CSASRGNDQPQHF. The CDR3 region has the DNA TGCAGTGCTAGTAGGGGGAACGATCAGCCCCAGCATTTT.

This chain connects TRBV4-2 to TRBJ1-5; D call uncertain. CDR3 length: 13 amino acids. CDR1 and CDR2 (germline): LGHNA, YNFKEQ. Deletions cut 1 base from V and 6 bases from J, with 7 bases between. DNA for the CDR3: TGTGCCAGCAGCCAAGCTTTGAGTCAGCCCCAGCATTTT. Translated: CASSQALSQPQHF.

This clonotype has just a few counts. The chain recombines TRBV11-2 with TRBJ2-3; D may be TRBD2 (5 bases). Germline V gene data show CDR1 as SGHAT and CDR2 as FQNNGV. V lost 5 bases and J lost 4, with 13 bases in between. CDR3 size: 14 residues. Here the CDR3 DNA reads TGTGCCAGCAGCCAGGTGTCGGGGTCAGATACGCAGTATTTT. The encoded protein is CASSQVSGSDTQYF. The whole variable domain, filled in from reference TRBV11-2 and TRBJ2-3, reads EAGVAQSPRYKIIEKRQSVAFWCNPISGHATLYWYQQILGQGPKLLIQFQNNGVVDDSQLPKDRFSAERLKGVDSTLKIQPAKLEDSAVYLCASSQVSGSDTQYFGPGTRLTVL.

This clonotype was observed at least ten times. CDR3 in DNA: TGTGCCAGCAGTCCCTTTGGCCCCAACTACAATGAGCAGTTCTTC. Translated: CASSPFGPNYNEQFF. The J gene is TRBJ2-1, the V gene TRBV27; D is unresolved. CDR3 length equals 15 residues. Germline V CDR1 and CDR2: MNHEY, SMNVEV (reference sequence). With 5 bases removed from V and 3 bases from J, the gap between germline ends came to 14 bases.

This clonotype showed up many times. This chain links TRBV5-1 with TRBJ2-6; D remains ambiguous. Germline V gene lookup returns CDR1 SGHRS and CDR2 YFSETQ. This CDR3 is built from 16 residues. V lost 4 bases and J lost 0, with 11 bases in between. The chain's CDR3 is CASSTLHHSGANVLTF. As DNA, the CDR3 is TGCGCCAGCAGCACCTTACACCACTCTGGGGCCAACGTCCTGACTTTC.